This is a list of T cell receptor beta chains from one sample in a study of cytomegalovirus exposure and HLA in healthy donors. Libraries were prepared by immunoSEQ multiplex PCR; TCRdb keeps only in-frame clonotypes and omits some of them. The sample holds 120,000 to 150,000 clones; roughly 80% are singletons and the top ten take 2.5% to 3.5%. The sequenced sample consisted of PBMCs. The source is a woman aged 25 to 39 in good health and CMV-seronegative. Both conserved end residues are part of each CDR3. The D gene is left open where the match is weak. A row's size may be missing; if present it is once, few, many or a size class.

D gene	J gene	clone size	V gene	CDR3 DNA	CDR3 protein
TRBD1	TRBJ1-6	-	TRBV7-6	TGTGCCAGCAGCTCAGGGACAGGGCCCTCACCCCTCCACTTT	CASSSGTGPSPLHF
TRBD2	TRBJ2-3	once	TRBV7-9	TGTGCCAGCAGCGGGACTCGCGGGAGGGCCACAGATACGCAGTATTTT	CASSGTRGRATDTQYF
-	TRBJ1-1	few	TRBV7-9	TGTTCCAGCAGCTTAGCGGGGGGGGGAATGAACACTGAAGCTTTCTTT	CSSSLAGGGMNTEAFF
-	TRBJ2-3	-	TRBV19	TGTGCCAGTAGTATCCCTTCCCGGGGCACAGATACGCAGTATTTT	CASSIPSRGTDTQYF
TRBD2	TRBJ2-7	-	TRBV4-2	TGTGCCAGCAGCCAAAGTAGCGGGGGCTACGAGCAGTACTTC	CASSQSSGGYEQYF
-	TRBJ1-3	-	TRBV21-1	TGTGCCAGCAGCAAAGGTGGGGGGAGGGAGTCTGGAAACACCATATATTTT	CASSKGGGRESGNTIYF
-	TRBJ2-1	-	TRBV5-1	TGCGCCAGCAGCTGGGGGGTGGGATTCAACAATGAGCAGTTCTTC	CASSWGVGFNNEQFF
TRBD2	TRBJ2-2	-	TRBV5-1	TGCGCCAGCAGCCCGACGACTAGCGGGGGCGGGGAGCTGTTTTTT	CASSPTTSGGGELFF
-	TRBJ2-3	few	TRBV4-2	TGTGCCAGCAGCCGAGAGTTGGGGGGTGGCACAGATACGCAGTATTTT	CASSRELGGGTDTQYF
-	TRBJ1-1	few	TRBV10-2	TGCGCCAGCGCAGAACAGGGGAACACTGAAGCTTTCTTT	CASAEQGNTEAFF
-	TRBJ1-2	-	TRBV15	TGTGCCACCAGCAGGGGGCAAACGTGTGGCTACACCTTC	CATSRGQTCGYTF
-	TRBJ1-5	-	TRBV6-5	TGTGCCAGCAGTAGGGGGGGAGGCCAGCCCCAGCATTTT	CASSRGGGQPQHF
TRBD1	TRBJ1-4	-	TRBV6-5	TGTGCCAGCAGCGACACAGGGGTGGATGAAAAACTGTTTTTT	CASSDTGVDEKLFF
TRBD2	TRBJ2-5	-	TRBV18	TGTGCCAGCTCCGCCGAGCGGGAGGGTGACGAGACCCAGTACTTC	CASSAEREGDETQYF
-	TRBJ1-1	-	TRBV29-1	TGCAGCGTTGGTGTGGCGGCGGTGAACACTGAAGCTTTCTTT	CSVGVAAVNTEAFF
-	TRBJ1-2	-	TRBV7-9	TGTGCCAGCAGCTTAGCTTGGCAGGATAAGAAAGGCTACACCTTC	CASSLAWQDKKGYTF
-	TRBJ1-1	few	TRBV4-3	TGCGCCAGCAGCCAAGATGCAGAGAACACTGAAGCTTTCTTT	CASSQDAENTEAFF
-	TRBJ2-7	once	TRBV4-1	TGCGCCAGCAGCCAAGGTCGGTGGGAGTACTACGAGCAGTACTTC	CASSQGRWEYYEQYF
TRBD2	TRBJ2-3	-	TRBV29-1	TGCAGCGTTGAAGTGGGGGCGGGAGCGGGGGGGCAAGATACGCAGTATTTT	CSVEVGAGAGGQDTQYF
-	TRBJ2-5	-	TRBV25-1	TGTGCCAGCAGTGGGTGGGCCACCCAAGAGACCCAGTACTTC	CASSGWATQETQYF
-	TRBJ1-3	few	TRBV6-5	TGTGCCAGCAGAACAGGTCCCTCTGGAAACACCATATATTTT	CASRTGPSGNTIYF